Each of the 11 T cell receptor beta chains below was sequenced from the same sample in a study of control samples from healthy donors and cancer patients (dated by TCRdb to 2020 to 2021). Library creation used the immunoSEQ multiplex PCR assay. Here the immuneACCESS table is served through TCRdb, limited to in-frame sequences with V and J called. Missing clones are a known gap in these copies; in checked studies unresolved V genes cover under half, and the rest lacks a known reason. The sample table records roughly 100,000 clones; about four fifths of these occur just once. The ten largest clones take up around 13% of the sample. Sequenced: blood. These receptors were collected from a woman aged 45-60 years in good health.

As to this clone: This sample includes further DNA sequences coding for the same CDR3. V and J are TRBV5-4 and TRBJ2-7, with 8 bases matching TRBD1. The J segment lost 4 bases and the V segment lost 0 bases, leaving 3 bases of the junction unmatched. Germline V lookup: CDR1 SGHNT, CDR2 YYREEE (reference sequence). The CDR3 covers 14 residues. Here the CDR3 reads CASSLGQGFYEQYF. For the CDR3, the DNA is TGTGCCAGCAGCTTGGGACAGGGGTTTTACGAGCAGTACTTC.

V usage is TRBV6-1 and J usage is TRBJ2-3, with 7 bases matching TRBD1. The CDR3 runs to 15 residues. V was clipped by 6 bases and J by 0 bases; unmatched bases: 6. The germline V gene has CDR1 MNHNS and CDR2 SASEGT. DNA for the CDR3: TGTGCCAGCAGCTACAGGGGCCCCAGCACAGATACGCAGTATTTT. It translates to CASSYRGPSTDTQYF.

The table lists this clone with a count of one. The chain uses TRBV19 and TRBJ1-1; D uncertain. Between the trimmed V and J ends, which lost 7 bases and 4 bases, there was a span of 16 bases. Germline V lookup: CDR1 LNHDA, CDR2 SQIVND (reference sequence). The CDR3 has 14 residues. CDR3 in DNA: TGTGCCAGTACCCTAGGTAGGGTTGGCACTGAAGCTTTCTTT. Residues: CASTLGRVGTEAFF.

This clone was observed a handful of times. V is TRBV11-2 and J is TRBJ1-1, with a tentative D call TRBD1 (6 bases). V was trimmed by 8 bases and J by 1 base, leaving 11 bases between them. Germline CDR1 and CDR2: SGHAT and FQNNGV. The CDR3 extends over 13 amino acids. CDR3 sequence reads: CASERTANTEAFF. The CDR3 bases are TGTGCCAGCGAGAGGACAGCGAACACTGAAGCTTTCTTT.

This clone was found a few times. The chain carries TRBV9 and TRBJ2-3; no definite D call. Trimming removed 3 bases at V and 0 bases at J, with 11 bases between. This CDR3 is built from 15 residues. Germline assignment: CDR1 SGDLS and CDR2 YYNGEE. The CDR3 loop reads CASSAIPTSTDTQYF. The CDR3 nucleotides read TGTGCCAGCAGCGCCATTCCGACTAGCACAGATACGCAGTATTTT.

The gene calls are TRBV20-1 and TRBJ1-4, with unresolved D. Per the germline V gene, CDR1 is DFQATT and CDR2 is SNEGSKA (reference sequence). The length of the CDR3 is 11 residues. Trimming removed 3 bases from V and 3 bases from J, with 2 bases in between. CDR3 residues: CSARSNEKLFF. The CDR3 region has the DNA TGCAGTGCTAGGTCTAATGAAAAACTGTTTTTT.

The rearrangement links TRBV6-1 to TRBJ2-1; 11 bases match TRBD2. The V segment lost 2 bases and the J segment 8 bases; nucleotides outside the gene matches: 11. CDR3 length equals 17 residues. Germline V gives CDR1 MNHNS, CDR2 SASEGT. The CDR3, as DNA: TGTGCCAGCAGTGAACCATTACTAGCGGGAGACGCCTATGAGCAGTTCTTC. Translation gives CASSEPLLAGDAYEQFF.

The J gene is TRBJ2-2, the V gene TRBV28; 7 bases agree with TRBD2. V was clipped by 2 bases and J by 4 bases; unmatched bases: 1. Germline lookup yields CDR1 MDHEN and CDR2 SYDVKM. This CDR3 has 14 residues. In nucleotides, the CDR3 is TGTGCCAGCAGTTTACTAGCGGCCACCGGGGAGCTGTTTTTT. It yields the protein CASSLLAATGELFF.

This rearrangement joins TRBV5-1 to TRBJ2-7; 7 positions match TRBD1. Germline V lookup: CDR1 SGHRS, CDR2 YFSETQ. The CDR3 has 13 residues. J lost 6 bases, V lost 5 bases, and 8 bases had no gene match. The CDR3 here is CASSRSWDSEQYF. Written as DNA, the CDR3 is TGCGCCAGCAGTCGATCCTGGGACAGCGAGCAGTACTTC.

V is TRBV11-2 and J is TRBJ2-1; D is possibly TRBD1 (6 bases). Germline lookup yields CDR1 SGHAT and CDR2 FQNNGV. Trimming took off 4 bases at V and 5 bases at J, with 15 bases between the two ends. This CDR3 is built from 15 residues. The CDR3: CASSSALGGNNEQFF. CDR3 nucleotides: TGTGCCAGCAGCTCCGCCCTAGGGGGAAACAATGAGCAGTTCTTC.

This clone showed up just a few times. The rearrangement uses TRBV7-3 and TRBJ2-1; D remains ambiguous. V was pared by 2 bases and J by 4 bases, with 12 bases between. Germline V lookup: CDR1 SGHTA, CDR2 FQGTGA. The CDR3 has 15 residues. CDR3 amino acids: CASSLSNRPYNEQFF. As DNA, the CDR3 is TGTGCCAGCAGCTTATCCAATCGCCCATACAATGAGCAGTTCTTC.